This T cell receptor (beta chain) was documented in a study of OX40 agonist ivuxolimab in advanced cancers. Study as a whole: Three patients got partial responses; one had hepatocellular carcinoma and two had cutaneous melanoma. The study, taken as a whole, reports: CD8+ T cells (on average) carried more expanded clones than CD4+ T cells. Among the lowest levels of clonal expansion were found in partial responders at 0.1-3.0 mg/kg. Several nonresponders also turned out to have low normalized T-cell clonal expansion.

Clones were sequenced by immunoSEQ multiplex PCR, and TCRdb holds only the in-frame ones, with some missing. The data hold 40,000 to 45,000 clones, with 85% observed a single time. As for this clone: Its matching antigen is unknown.

Unmatched junction bases numbered 7, after V lost 5 bases and J lost 5 bases. The length of the CDR3 is 15 residues. CDR1 and CDR2 from the germline V gene are SGHTA and FQGNSA. The V gene is TRBV7-2, the J gene TRBJ2-1; 9 nucleotides line up with TRBD1. Sequencing was performed on CD4+ or CD8+ T cells sorted from blood, taken in a trial of the OX40 agonist ivuxolimab. The sequence derives from an adult with an advanced solid tumor such as melanoma, head and neck, liver or kidney cancer. CDR3 nucleotides: TGTGCCAGCAGCGAACCGGGACAGGGAAACAATGAGCAGTTCTTC. Amino acid sequence: CASSEPGQGNNEQFF.